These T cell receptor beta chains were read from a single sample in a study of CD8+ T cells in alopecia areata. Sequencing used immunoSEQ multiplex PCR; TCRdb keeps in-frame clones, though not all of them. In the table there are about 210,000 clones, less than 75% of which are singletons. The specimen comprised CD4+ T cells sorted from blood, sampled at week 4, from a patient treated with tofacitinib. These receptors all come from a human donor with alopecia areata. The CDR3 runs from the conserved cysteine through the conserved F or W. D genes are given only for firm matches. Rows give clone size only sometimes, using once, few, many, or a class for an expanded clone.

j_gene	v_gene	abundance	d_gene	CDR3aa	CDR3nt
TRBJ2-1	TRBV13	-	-	CASSLGHSYNEQFF	TGTGCCAGCAGCTTGGGACATTCCTACAATGAGCAGTTCTTC
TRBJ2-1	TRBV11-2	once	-	CASSLELASNEQFF	TGTGCCAGCAGCTTAGAGCTCGCCAGCAATGAGCAGTTCTTC
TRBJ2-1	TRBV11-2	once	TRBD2	CASSLGLAGKYNEQFF	TGTGCCAGCAGCTTGGGACTAGCGGGGAAGTACAATGAGCAGTTCTTC
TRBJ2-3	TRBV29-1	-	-	CSVEGIGTDTQYF	TGCAGCGTTGAGGGGATTGGTACAGATACGCAGTATTTT
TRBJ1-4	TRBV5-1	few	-	CASSLSGKLFF	TGCGCCAGCAGCTTGTCGGGGAAACTGTTTTTT
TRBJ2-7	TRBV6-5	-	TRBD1	CASSVDRGYEQYF	TGTGCCAGCAGTGTTGACAGGGGGTACGAGCAGTACTTC
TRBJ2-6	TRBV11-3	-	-	CASSPSGANVLTF	TGTGCCAGCAGCCCCTCTGGGGCCAACGTCCTGACTTTC
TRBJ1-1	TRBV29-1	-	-	CSAGNTEAFF	TGCAGCGCTGGGAACACTGAAGCTTTCTTT
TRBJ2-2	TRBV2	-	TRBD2	CASSVPGLVTGELFF	TGTGCCAGCAGCGTCCCGGGACTAGTAACCGGGGAGCTGTTTTTT
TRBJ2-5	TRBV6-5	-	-	CASSYTGVRGETQYF	TGTGCCAGCAGTTACACGGGAGTAAGGGGGGAGACCCAGTACTTC
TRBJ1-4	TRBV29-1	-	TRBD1	CSVEDVNRGVEKLFF	TGCAGCGTTGAGGACGTTAACAGGGGCGTTGAAAAACTGTTTTTT
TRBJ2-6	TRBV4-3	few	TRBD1	CASSVIGTGFSAGANVLTF	TGCGCCAGCAGCGTTATCGGGACAGGGTTCTCCGCTGGGGCCAACGTCCTGACTTTC
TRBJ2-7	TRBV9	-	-	CASSAQTGWDEQYF	TGTGCCAGCAGCGCCCAGACAGGATGGGACGAGCAGTACTTC
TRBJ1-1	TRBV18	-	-	CASSPLPTPEAFF	TGTGCCAGCTCACCACTTCCAACGCCCGAAGCTTTCTTT
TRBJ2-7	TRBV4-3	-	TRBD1	CASSQERTGLDGVYEQYF	TGCGCCAGCAGCCAAGAGCGGACAGGGCTGGACGGGGTCTACGAGCAGTACTTC
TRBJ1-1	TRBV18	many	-	CASCDSLATEAFF	TGTGCCAGCTGCGACAGTTTGGCCACTGAAGCTTTCTTT